This T cell receptor beta chain stems from a study of OX40 agonist ivuxolimab in advanced cancers. Study in general: Three partial responders included one hepatocellular carcinoma patient and two cutaneous melanoma patients. Study-wide results and limits: Among the lowest peripheral clonal expansion occurred in 0.1-3.0 mg/kg partial responders. A proportion of nonresponders additionally exhibited low normalized T-cell clonal expansion.

Profiled with immunoSEQ multiplex PCR; TCRdb holds only in-frame clones, not every one. The sample lists 20,000 to 25,000 clones, around three quarters occurring once. Worth noting for this clone: Its specificity is not known.

Autoimmune disease history or systemic immunosuppression led to patients being barred. This clonotype was obtained from an adult with an advanced solid tumor such as melanoma, head and neck, liver or kidney cancer. The specimen was CD4+ or CD8+ T cells sorted from blood, collected in a trial of the OX40 agonist ivuxolimab.

The CDR3: CASSLGLAGYYNEQFF. The CDR3 DNA reads TGTGCCAGCAGCCTCGGACTAGCGGGGTACTACAATGAGCAGTTCTTC. V is TRBV5-6 and J is TRBJ2-1; 12 bases are a match to TRBD2. The germline gives CDR1 SGHDT, CDR2 YYEEEE. The trim removed 4 bases at V and 3 bases at J, leaving 5 bases unmatched. The CDR3 has 16 residues.